This T cell receptor (beta chain) was documented in a study of cytomegalovirus exposure and HLA in healthy donors. The PCR ran on 60 Vbeta and 13 Jbeta primers. Here immunoSEQ multiplex PCR was the method, and the copy in TCRdb shows in-frame clones only, minus some. The data contain under 150,000 clones, around 74% of them singletons. A note on this clone: Antigen specificity is unknown.

Study conclusions and caveats: In a later analysis, TCR association rates varied by HLA locus: DRB1 most, HLA-C fewest. TCR beta sequences reportedly predicted most subjects' HLA-A and HLA-B alleles accurately. Donors were assumed by presence/absence analyses to have roughly uniform sequencing depth.

The J segment lost 5 bases and the V segment lost 6 bases, leaving 10 bases of the junction unmatched. The CDR3 extends over 15 amino acids. Germline values: CDR1 MNHNS, CDR2 SASEGT. The receptor was derived from a woman between 18 and 29 years old in good health and CMV-seronegative. Sequencing was carried out using PBMCs. This chain links TRBV6-1 with TRBJ2-3; 8 nucleotides align to TRBD2. The CDR3: CASRMSAGDLDTQYF. The CDR3 DNA follows: TGTGCCAGCAGAATGTCAGCGGGGGACCTAGATACGCAGTATTTT.